This T cell receptor beta chain was obtained from a study of metastatic and nonmetastatic thyroid tumors. The CDR3 is 16 residues long. Trimming cost V 7 bases and J 4 bases; bases outside gene matches: 9. The germline V gene has CDR1 SGHTA and CDR2 FQGNSA. There were no patients who had received any treatment before thyroid surgery. Original handling: It was from CDR3 differences across clinicopathological groups that a distant-metastasis classifier for papillary thyroid cancer was built. TCRdb re-analyzed the PCR reads using MiXCR. The V and J calls reflect TCRdb's pipeline rather than the authors' work. The sample carries around 28,000 clones, 10% to 15% recorded once. This clone has at least ten counts.

The sequence derives from a female donor with papillary thyroid cancer or a benign thyroid nodule (not recorded which). Some clones in this sample may be carry-over from other donors' samples. Input material: blood. The gene calls are TRBV7-2 and TRBJ2-3, with TRBD1 matching 12 bases. CDR3 sequence reads: CASTDPGQGAADTQYF. In nucleotides, the CDR3 is TGTGCCAGCACCGACCCGGGACAGGGGGCGGCAGATACGCAGTATTTT.